The source of this T cell receptor beta chain is a study of CXCR3-negative and CXCR3-positive naive CD8 T cells (dated by TCRdb to the late 2010s). Regarding the research as a whole: In total, around 140 million TRB reads were obtained, corresponding to roughly 1.5 +/- 0.3 million reads per library. Data from ten or so donors, pooled across two independent experiments, went into the diversity and physicochemical repertoire analyses. For the TRBV-TRBJ cluster analysis, the naive subsets came from 5 donors, while the memory cells came from 3 donors. General findings and caveats noted by the study authors: Freshly isolated PBMCs were used for most assays because CXCR3 expression went down partially after cryopreservation. Similar TRBV-TRBJ usage was shown by naive CXCR3-negative and CXCR3-positive cells from the same donor, whereas distinct patterns were shown by memory cells. Because surface CD5, which is linked to self-reactivity in mice, was comparable between the naive subsets, TCR interaction strength was also inferred from TRB CDR3 physicochemical properties. Comparably high repertoire diversity was found in both naive subsets, whereas much lower repertoire diversity was found in memory CD8+ T cells. TRB CDR3s from CXCR3-positive naive cells showed higher hydrophobicity (lower Kidera factor 4), lower energy, and higher strength and volume indices than CXCR3-negative naive cells.

The germline V gene sets CDR1 to SQVTM and CDR2 to ANQGSEA. The CDR3 goes from the cysteine to the phenylalanine over 12 residues. A DNA sequence was not provided. TCRdb records NextSeq 550 as the sequencer. The Human TCR Profiling Kit (MiLaboratory) was used to make UMI-labeled 5' RACE TRB cDNA libraries. The full amount of extracted RNA was used for cDNA synthesis, and the full amount of resulting cDNA was used for PCR amplification. Libraries were prepared in parallel using an identical number of PCR cycles. Regarding the original processing steps: About 53,000 +/- 9,400 unique UMI-labeled TRB cDNA molecules per library were extracted with MIGEC and MiXCR, with at least two reads per UMI required. On average, each library contained roughly 40,000 +/- 10,000 functional in-frame TRB CDR3 nucleotide clonotypes without stop codons. After each sample was downsampled to 5000 UMI-labeled TRB molecules, VDJtools was used to calculate diversity metrics such as normalized Shannon-Wiener and Chao1. For the central five CDR3 residues, VDJtools calculated physicochemical properties weighted by clonotype size, namely interaction energy, strength, volume and Kidera factor 4. Once TCRdb had reprocessed the reads, it stored one entry per CDR3 protein sequence and supplied no DNA. The V and J calls reflect TCRdb's pipeline rather than the authors' work. This sample's table has entries for 45,000 to 65,000 distinct CDR3 sequences. The ten most abundant clones make up approximately 1.5% of the sample.

Each CD8+ T cell subset was flow-sorted in triplicate, with some 300,000 cells per subset placed directly into RLT lysis buffer. Naive CD8+ T cells were defined stringently as CD45RO-CCR7+CD27+CD95- to exclude memory contaminants. Peripheral blood mononuclear cells were isolated from buffy coats using standard density gradient centrifugation. A FACSAria III was used to flow-sort naive CXCR3-negative and CXCR3-positive CD8+ T cells. Total RNA was extracted from sorted cells with an RNeasy Mini Kit. For this clonotype: Its antigen specificity is not known.

Sequencing was done on a sample of naive CXCR3- CD8+ T cells from blood. Sample cell subset or site, as interpreted from the label and publication: CD45RO-CCR7+CD27+CD95- naive CD8+ T cells lacking CXCR3 (TNR3-). Recombination linked TRBV29-1 to TRBJ2-7; no DNA is available, so the TRBD2 call from TCRdb remains unchecked. The clonotype originates from a human donor in good health. Some clones in this sample may be carry-over from other donors' samples. This receptor carries the CDR3 CSALAGSYEQYF.